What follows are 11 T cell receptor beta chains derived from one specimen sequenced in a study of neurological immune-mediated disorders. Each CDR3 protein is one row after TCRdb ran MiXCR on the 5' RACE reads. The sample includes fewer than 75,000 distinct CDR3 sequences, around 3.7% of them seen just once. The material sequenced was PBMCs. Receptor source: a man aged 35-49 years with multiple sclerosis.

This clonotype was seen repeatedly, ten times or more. The CDR3 DNA is TGTGCCAGCAGCTCAGGGGGCAGGCTGAACACTGAAGCTTTCTTT. The encoded protein is CASSSGGRLNTEAFF. The chain combines TRBV7-6 with TRBJ1-1, with 8 bases lining up with TRBD1. Germline V gives CDR1 SGHVS, CDR2 FNYEAQ. The CDR3 sequence is 15 residues long. Losses at the gene ends were 4 bases for V and 0 bases for J; bases not matched to a gene: 4.

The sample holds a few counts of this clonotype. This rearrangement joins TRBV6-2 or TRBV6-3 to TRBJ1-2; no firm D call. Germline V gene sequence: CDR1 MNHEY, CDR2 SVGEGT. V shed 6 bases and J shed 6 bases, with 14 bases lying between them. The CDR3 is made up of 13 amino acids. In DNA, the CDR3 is TGTGCCAGCAGCTACCGGGAGCTAGATGGCTACACCTTC. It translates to CASSYRELDGYTF.

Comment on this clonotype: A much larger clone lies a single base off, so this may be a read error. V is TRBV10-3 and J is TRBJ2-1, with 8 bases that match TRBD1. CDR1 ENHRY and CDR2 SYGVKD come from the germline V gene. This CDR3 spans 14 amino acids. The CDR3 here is CAISVRTGQNAQFF. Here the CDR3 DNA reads TGTGCCATCAGTGTGAGGACAGGGCAGAATGCGCAGTTCTTC.

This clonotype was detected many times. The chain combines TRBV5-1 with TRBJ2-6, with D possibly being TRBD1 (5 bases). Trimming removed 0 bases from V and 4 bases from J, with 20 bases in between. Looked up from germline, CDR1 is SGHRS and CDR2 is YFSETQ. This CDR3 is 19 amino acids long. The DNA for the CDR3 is TGCGCCAGCAGCTTGGTTCCCCGGACCACAGGCCGGGGGGCCAACGTCCTGACTTTC. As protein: CASSLVPRTTGRGANVLTF.

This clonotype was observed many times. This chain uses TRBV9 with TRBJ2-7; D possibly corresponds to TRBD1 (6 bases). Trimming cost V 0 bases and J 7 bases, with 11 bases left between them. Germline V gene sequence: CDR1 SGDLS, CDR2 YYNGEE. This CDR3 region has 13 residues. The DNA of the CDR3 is TGTGCCAGCAGCGTAGCCCCCGACAGGGAGCAGTACTTC. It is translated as CASSVAPDREQYF.

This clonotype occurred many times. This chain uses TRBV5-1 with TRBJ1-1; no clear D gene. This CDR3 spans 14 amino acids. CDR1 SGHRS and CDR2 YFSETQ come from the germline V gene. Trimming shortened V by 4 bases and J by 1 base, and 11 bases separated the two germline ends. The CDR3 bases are TGCGCCAGCAGCGCTTGGGTAGGGAACACTGAAGCTTTCTTT. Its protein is CASSAWVGNTEAFF.

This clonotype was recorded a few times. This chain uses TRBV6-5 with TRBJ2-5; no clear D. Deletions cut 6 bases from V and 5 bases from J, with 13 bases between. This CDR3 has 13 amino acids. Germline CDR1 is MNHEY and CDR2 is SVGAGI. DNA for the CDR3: TGTGCCAGCAGAACTATGACTTCGGAGACCCAGTACTTC. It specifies CASRTMTSETQYF.

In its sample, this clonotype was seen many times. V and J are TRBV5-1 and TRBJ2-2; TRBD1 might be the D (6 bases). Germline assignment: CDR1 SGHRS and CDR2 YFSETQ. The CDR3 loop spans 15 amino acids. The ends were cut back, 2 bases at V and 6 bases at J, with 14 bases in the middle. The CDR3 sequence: CASSFRGGSSGELFF. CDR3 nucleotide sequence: TGCGCCAGCAGCTTCAGGGGTGGGTCATCCGGGGAGCTGTTTTTT.

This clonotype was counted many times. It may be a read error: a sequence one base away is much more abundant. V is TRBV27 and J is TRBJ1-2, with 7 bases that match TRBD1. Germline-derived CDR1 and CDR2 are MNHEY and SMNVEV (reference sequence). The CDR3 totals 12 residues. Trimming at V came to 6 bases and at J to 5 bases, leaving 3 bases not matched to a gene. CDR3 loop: CASSPQGYGYTF. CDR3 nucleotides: TGTGCCAGCAGCCCACAGGGGTATGGCTACACCTTC.

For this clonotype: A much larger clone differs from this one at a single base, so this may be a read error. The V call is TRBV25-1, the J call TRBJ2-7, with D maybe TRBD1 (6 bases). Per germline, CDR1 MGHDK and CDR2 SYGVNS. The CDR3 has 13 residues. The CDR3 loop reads CVSSGKGHYEQYF. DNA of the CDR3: TGTGTCAGCTCGGGAAAGGGACACTACGAGCAGTACTTC.

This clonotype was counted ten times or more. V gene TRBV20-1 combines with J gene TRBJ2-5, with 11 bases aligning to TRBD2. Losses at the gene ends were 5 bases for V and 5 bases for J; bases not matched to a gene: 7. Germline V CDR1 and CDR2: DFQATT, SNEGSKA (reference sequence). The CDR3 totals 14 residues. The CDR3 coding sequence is TGCAGTGCTTCGGGACTAGCGGTTTGGGAGACCCAGTACTTC. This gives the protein CSASGLAVWETQYF.